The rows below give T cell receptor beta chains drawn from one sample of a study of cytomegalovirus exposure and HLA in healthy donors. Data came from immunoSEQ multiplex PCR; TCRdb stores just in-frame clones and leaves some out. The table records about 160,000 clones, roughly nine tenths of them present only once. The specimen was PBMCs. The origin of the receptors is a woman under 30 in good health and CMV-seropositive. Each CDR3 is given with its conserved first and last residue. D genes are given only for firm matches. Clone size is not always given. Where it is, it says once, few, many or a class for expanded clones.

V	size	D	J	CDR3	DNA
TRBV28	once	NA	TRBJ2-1	CASSLGGRGKSSYNEQFF	TGTGCCAGCAGTTTGGGGGGGCGCGGTAAGAGCTCCTACAATGAGCAGTTCTTC
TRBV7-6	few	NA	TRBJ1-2	CASSSIRDSSRGLYGYTF	TGTGCCAGCAGCTCGATACGGGACTCCTCGCGGGGCTTATATGGCTACACCTTC
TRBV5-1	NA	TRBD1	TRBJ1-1	CASSPRTGGNTEAFF	TGCGCCAGCAGCCCCCGGACAGGGGGTAACACTGAAGCTTTCTTT
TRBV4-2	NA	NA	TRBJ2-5	CASSQDPSGTRAETQYF	TGTGCCAGCAGCCAAGATCCATCCGGGACAAGAGCGGAGACCCAGTACTTC
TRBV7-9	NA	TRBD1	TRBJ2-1	CASSTGAYNEQFF	TGTGCCAGCAGCACAGGGGCCTACAATGAGCAGTTCTTC
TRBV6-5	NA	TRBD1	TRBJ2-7	CASSYSARGYEQYF	TGTGCCAGCAGTTACTCGGCCAGGGGGTACGAGCAGTACTTC
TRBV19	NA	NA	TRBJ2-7	CASSRGKGYEQYF	TGTGCCAGTAGCCGAGGGAAGGGCTACGAGCAGTACTTC
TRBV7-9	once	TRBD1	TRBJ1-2	CASSLTGGAYGYTF	TGTGCCAGCAGCTTGACAGGGGGCGCCTATGGCTACACCTTC
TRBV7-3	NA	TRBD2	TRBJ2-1	CASSLGTSGRNEQFF	TGTGCCAGCAGCCTCGGGACTAGCGGGAGGAATGAGCAGTTCTTC
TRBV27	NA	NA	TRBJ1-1	CASRDWDNPNTEAFF	TGTGCCAGCAGGGATTGGGACAACCCGAACACTGAAGCTTTCTTT
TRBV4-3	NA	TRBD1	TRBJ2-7	CASSLDRGAIYEQYF	TGCGCCAGCAGCCTAGACAGGGGGGCGATCTACGAGCAGTACTTC
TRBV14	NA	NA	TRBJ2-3	CASSQDSQTADTQYF	TGTGCCAGCAGCCAAGATTCCCAGACAGCAGATACGCAGTATTTT
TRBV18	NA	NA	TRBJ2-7	CASSLGTSLNSYEQYF	TGTGCCAGCTCACTAGGGACATCTTTGAACTCCTACGAGCAGTACTTC
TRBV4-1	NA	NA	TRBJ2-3	CASSQQRVPGTDTQYF	TGCGCCAGCAGCCAACAGCGGGTCCCGGGCACAGATACGCAGTATTTT
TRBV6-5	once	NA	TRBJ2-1	CASSFTSQSEQFF	TGTGCCAGCAGTTTCACTAGCCAAAGTGAGCAGTTCTTC
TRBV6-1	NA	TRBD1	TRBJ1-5	CASRETGGRPQHF	TGTGCCAGCAGGGAAACAGGGGGCAGGCCCCAGCATTTT
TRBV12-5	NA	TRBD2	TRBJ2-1	CASGIAGTHNEQFF	TGTGCTAGTGGGATAGCGGGAACACACAATGAGCAGTTCTTC
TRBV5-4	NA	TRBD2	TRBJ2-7	CASSPGGLDSSYEQYF	TGTGCCAGCAGCCCGGGTGGACTAGACAGCTCCTACGAGCAGTACTTC
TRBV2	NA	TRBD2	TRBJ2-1	CASSDGGGTRPKEQFF	TGTGCCAGCAGTGACGGTGGTGGGACTAGGCCAAAAGAGCAGTTCTTC
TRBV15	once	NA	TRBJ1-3	CATSRAATLSGNTIYF	TGTGCCACCAGCAGAGCCGCGACACTTTCGGGAAACACCATATATTTT
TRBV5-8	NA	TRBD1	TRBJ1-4	CASSPTGLGEKLFF	TGTGCCAGCAGCCCGACAGGGCTGGGGGAAAAACTGTTTTTT
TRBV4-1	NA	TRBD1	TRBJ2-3	CASSHAWDRGQGTDTQYF	TGCGCCAGCAGCCATGCCTGGGACAGGGGGCAGGGCACAGATACGCAGTATTTT
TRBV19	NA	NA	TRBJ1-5	CASSIGVAQPQHF	TGTGCCAGTAGTATAGGTGTGGCTCAGCCCCAGCATTTT
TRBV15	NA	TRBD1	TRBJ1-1	CATSRDFDRGFTEAFF	TGTGCCACCAGCAGAGATTTCGACAGGGGTTTCACTGAAGCTTTCTTT
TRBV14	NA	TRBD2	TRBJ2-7	CASSRSWLAGTYEQYF	TGTGCCAGCAGCCGCTCATGGCTAGCGGGGACCTACGAGCAGTACTTC
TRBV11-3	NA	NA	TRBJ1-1	CASSLGGRENTEAFF	TGTGCCAGCAGTTTGGGGGGGAGAGAGAACACTGAAGCTTTCTTT
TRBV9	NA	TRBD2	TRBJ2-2	CASSRGSGNPGELFF	TGTGCCAGCAGCCGGGGTAGCGGGAATCCCGGGGAGCTGTTTTTT
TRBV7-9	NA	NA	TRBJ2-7	CASSFGGLGYEQYF	TGTGCCAGCAGCTTTGGGGGACTCGGCTACGAGCAGTACTTC
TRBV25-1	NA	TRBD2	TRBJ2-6	CASTAGGAGPGANVLTF	TGTGCCAGCACCGCCGGGGGGGCGGGCCCTGGGGCCAACGTCCTGACTTTC
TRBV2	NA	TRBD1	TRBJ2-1	CASSVQGASNEQFF	TGTGCCAGCAGTGTTCAGGGGGCCTCGAATGAGCAGTTCTTC
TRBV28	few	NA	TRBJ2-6	CASSTSGAGGANVLTF	TGTGCCAGCAGTACCTCAGGGGCTGGTGGGGCCAACGTCCTGACTTTC
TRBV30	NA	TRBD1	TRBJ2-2	CAWSTGTDNTGELFF	TGTGCCTGGAGTACCGGGACAGACAACACCGGGGAGCTGTTTTTT
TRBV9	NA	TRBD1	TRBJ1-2	CASSVGGQGVGYGYTF	TGTGCCAGCAGCGTAGGGGGACAGGGCGTCGGGTATGGCTACACCTTC
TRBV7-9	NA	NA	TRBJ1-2	CASSLRGATSYGYTF	TGTGCCAGCAGCTTACGGGGGGCTACGTCTTATGGCTACACCTTC
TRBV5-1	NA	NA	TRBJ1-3	CASSLTEGNTIYF	TGCGCCAGCAGCTTAACTGAAGGAAACACCATATATTTT
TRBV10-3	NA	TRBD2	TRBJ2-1	CAISEQKGAGGYNEQFF	TGTGCCATCAGTGAGCAGAAAGGAGCGGGAGGTTACAATGAGCAGTTCTTC
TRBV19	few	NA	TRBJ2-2	CASSPGDTGELFF	TGTGCCAGTAGTCCGGGGGACACCGGGGAGCTGTTTTTT